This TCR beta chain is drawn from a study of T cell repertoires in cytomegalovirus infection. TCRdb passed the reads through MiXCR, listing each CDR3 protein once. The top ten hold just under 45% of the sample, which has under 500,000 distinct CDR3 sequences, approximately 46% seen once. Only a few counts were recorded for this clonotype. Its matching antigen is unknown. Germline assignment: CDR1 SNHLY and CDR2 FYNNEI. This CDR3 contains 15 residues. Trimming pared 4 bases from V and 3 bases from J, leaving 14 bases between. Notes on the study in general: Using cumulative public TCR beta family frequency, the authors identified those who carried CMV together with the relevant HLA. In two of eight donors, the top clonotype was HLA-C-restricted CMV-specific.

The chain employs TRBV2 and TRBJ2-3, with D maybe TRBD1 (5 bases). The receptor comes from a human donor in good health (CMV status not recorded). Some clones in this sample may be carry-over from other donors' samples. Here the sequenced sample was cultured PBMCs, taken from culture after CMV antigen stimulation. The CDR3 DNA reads TGTGCCAGCAGTGCTCGGACGGACAAGACAGATACGCAGTATTTT. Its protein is CASSARTDKTDTQYF.